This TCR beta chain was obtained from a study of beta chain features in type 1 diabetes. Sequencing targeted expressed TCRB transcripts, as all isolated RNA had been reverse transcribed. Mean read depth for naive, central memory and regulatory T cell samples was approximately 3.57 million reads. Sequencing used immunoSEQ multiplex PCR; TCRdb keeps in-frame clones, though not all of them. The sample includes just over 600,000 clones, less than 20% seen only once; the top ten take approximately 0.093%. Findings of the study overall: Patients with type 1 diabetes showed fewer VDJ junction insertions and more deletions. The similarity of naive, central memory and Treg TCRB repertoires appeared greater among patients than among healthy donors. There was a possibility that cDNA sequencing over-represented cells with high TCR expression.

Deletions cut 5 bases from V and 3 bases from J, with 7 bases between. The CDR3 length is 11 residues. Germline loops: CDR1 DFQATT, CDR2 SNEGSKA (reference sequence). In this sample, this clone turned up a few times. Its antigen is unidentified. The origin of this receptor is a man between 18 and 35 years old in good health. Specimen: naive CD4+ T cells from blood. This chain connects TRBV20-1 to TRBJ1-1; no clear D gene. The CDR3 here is CSAPLYTEAFF. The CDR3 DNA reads TGCAGTGCTCCCTTATACACTGAAGCTTTCTTT.